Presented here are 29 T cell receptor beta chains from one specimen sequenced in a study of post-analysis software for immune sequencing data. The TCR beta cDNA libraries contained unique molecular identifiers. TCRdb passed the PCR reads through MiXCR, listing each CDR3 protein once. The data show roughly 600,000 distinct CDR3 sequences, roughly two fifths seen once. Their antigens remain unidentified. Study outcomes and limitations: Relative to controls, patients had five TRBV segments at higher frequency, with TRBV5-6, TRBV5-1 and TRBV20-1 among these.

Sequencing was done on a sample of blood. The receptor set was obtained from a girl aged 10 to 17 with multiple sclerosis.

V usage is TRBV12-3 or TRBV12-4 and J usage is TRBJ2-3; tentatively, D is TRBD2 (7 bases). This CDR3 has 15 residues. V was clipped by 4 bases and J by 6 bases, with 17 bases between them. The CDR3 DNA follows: TGTGCCAGCAGTTACTTGGTTGGGGGGGCCGATACGCAGTATTTT. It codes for CASSYLVGGADTQYF.

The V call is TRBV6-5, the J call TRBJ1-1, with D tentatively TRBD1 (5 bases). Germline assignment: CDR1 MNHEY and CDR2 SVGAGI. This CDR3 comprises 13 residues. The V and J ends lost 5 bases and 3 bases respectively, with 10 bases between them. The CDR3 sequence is CASSPDSHTEAFF. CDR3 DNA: TGTGCCAGCAGTCCAGACAGCCACACTGAAGCTTTCTTT.

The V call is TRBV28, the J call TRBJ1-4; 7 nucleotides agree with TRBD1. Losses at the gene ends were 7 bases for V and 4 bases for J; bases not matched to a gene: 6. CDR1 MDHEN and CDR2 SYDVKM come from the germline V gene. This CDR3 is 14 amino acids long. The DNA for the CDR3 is TGTGCCAGCACCCGGGACAGCTATAATGAAAAACTGTTTTTT. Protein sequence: CASTRDSYNEKLFF.

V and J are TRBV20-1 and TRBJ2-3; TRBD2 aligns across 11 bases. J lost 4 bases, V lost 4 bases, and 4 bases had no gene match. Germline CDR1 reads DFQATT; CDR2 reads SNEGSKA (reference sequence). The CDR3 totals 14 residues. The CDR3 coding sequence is TGCAGTGCTATAGCGGGAGGGCCCGCAGATACGCAGTATTTT. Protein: CSAIAGGPADTQYF.

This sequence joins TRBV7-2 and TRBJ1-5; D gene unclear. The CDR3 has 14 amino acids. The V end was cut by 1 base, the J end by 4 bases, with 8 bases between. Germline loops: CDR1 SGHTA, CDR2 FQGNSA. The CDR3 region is CASSLDAVNQPQHF. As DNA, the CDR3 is TGTGCCAGCAGCTTAGACGCAGTAAATCAGCCCCAGCATTTT. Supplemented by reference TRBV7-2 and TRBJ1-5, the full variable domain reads GAGVSQSPSNKVTEKGKDVELRCDPISGHTALYWYRQSLGQGLEFLIYFQGNSAPDKSGLPSDRFSAERTGGSVSTLTIQRTQQEDSAVYLCASSLDAVNQPQHFGDGTRLSIL.

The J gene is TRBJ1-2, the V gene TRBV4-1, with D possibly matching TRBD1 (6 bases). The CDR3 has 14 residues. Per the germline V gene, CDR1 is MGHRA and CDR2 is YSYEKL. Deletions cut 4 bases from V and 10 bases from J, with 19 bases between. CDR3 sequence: CASSPVTGGPPYTF. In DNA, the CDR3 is TGCGCCAGCAGCCCTGTGACAGGTGGCCCACCCTACACCTTC.

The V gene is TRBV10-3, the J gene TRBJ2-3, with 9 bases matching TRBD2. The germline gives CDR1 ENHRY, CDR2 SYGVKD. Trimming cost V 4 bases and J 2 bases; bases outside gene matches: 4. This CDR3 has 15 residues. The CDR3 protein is CAISGAGGPTDTQYF. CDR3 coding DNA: TGTGCCATCAGTGGAGCGGGAGGTCCCACAGATACGCAGTATTTT.

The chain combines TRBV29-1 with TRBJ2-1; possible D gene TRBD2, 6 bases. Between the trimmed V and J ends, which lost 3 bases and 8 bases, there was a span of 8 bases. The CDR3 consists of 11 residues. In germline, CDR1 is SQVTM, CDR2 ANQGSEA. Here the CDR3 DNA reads TGCAGCGTTGAGTGGGGGGATGAGCAGTTCTTC. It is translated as CSVEWGDEQFF.

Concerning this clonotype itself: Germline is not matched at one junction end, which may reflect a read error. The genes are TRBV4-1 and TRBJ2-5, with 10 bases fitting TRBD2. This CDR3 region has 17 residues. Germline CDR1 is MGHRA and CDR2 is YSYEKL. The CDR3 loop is CTSSQGSGREYQETQYF. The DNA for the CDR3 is TGCACCAGCAGCCAAGGAAGCGGGAGGGAATACCAAGAGACCCAGTACTTC.

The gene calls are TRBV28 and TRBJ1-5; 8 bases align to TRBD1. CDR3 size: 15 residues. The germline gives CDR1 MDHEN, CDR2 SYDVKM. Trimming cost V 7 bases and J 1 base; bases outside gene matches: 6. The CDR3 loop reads CASNAGGSSNQPQHF. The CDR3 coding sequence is TGTGCCAGCAATGCAGGGGGCTCGAGCAATCAGCCCCAGCATTTT.

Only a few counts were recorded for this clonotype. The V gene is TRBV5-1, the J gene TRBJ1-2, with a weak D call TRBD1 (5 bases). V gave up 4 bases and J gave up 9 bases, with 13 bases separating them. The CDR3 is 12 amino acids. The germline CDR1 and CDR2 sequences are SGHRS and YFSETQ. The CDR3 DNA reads TGCGCCAGCAGCATAGCCAGGGAGAGCTACACCTTC. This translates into CASSIARESYTF.

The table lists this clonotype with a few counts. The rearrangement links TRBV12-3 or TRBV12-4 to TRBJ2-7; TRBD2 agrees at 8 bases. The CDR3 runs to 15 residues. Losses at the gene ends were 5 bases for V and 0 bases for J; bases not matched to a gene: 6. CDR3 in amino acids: CASSLSGSPSYEQYF. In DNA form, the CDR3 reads TGTGCCAGCAGTCTGAGCGGGAGTCCCTCCTACGAGCAGTACTTC.

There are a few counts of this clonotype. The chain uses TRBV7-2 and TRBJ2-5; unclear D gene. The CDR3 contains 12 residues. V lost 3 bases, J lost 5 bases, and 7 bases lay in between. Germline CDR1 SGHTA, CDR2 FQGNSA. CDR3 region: CASSFRLETQYF. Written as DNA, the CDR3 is TGTGCCAGCAGCTTCCGCCTGGAGACCCAGTACTTC.

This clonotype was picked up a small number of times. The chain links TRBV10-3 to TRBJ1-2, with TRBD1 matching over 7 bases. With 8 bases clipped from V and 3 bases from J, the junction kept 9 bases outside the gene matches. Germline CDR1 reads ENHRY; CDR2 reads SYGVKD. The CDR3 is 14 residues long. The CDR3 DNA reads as TGTGCCATCGCCGGGGAGGGGACAGACTATGGCTACACCTTC. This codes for CAIAGEGTDYGYTF.

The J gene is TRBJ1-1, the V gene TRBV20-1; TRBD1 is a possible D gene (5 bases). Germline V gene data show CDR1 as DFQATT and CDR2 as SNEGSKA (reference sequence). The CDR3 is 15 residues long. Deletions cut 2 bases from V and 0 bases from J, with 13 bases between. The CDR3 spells CSARQGGVMNTEAFF. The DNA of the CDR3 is TGCAGTGCTAGACAGGGCGGAGTAATGAACACTGAAGCTTTCTTT.

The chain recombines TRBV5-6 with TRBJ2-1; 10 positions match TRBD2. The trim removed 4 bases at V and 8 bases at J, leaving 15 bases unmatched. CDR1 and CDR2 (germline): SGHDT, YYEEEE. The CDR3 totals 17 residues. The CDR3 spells CASSPGAPSGRIDEQFF. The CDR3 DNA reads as TGTGCCAGCAGCCCGGGAGCGCCTAGCGGGAGAATAGATGAGCAGTTCTTC.

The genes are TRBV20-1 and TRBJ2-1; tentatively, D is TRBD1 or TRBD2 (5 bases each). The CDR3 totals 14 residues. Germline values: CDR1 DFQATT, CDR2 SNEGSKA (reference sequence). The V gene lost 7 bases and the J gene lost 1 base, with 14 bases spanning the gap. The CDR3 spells CSGGSPGSYNEQFF. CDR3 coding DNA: TGCAGTGGGGGGAGCCCAGGGTCCTACAATGAGCAGTTCTTC.

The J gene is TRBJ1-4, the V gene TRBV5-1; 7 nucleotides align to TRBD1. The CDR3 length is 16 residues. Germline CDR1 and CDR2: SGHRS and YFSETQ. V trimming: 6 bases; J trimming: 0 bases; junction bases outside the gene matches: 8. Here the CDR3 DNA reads TGCGCCAGCACCCCGGGGCAGGGGGCAACTAATGAAAAACTGTTTTTT. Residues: CASTPGQGATNEKLFF.

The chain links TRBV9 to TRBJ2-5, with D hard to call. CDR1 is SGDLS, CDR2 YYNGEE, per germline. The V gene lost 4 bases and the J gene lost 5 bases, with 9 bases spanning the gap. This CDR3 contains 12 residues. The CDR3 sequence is CASSPACETQYF. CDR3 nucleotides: TGTGCCAGCAGCCCCGCCTGCGAGACCCAGTACTTC.

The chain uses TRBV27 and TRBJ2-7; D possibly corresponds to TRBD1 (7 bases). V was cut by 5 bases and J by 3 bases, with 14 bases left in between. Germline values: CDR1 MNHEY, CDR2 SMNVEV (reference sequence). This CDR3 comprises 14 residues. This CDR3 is CASSAYRGGYEQYF. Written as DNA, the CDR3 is TGTGCCAGCAGTGCCTACAGGGGAGGCTACGAGCAGTACTTC.

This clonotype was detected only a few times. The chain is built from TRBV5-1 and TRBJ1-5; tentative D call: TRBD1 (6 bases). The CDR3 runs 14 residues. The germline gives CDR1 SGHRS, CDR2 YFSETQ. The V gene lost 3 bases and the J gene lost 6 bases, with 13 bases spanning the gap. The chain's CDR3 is CASSSGDSSQPQHF. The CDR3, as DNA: TGCGCCAGCAGCTCAGGGGATTCGAGTCAGCCCCAGCATTTT. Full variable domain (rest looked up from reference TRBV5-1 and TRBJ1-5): KAGVTQTPRYLIKTRGQQVTLSCSPISGHRSVSWYQQTPGQGLQFLFEYFSETQRNKGNFPGRFSGRQFSNSRSEMNVSTLELGDSALYLCASSSGDSSQPQHFGDGTRLSIL.

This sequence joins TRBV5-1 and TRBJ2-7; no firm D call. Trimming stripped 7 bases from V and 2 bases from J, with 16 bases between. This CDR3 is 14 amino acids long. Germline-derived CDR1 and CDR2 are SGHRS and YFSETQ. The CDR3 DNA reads TGCGCCAGCCGGACCGGTAGGGCGACCTACGAGCAGTACTTC. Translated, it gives CASRTGRATYEQYF.

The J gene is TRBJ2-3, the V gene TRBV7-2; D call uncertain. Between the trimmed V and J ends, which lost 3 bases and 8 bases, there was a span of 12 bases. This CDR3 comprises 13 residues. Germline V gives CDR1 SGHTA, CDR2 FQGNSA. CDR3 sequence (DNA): TGTGCCAGCAGCTTTGCGGATTCGCTTACGCAGTATTTT. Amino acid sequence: CASSFADSLTQYF.

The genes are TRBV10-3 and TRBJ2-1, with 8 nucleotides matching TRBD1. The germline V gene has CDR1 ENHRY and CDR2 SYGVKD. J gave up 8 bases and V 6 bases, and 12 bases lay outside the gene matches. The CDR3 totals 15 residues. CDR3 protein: CAIRSPRRTGYEQFF. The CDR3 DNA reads TGTGCCATCAGATCTCCACGACGGACAGGGTATGAGCAGTTCTTC.

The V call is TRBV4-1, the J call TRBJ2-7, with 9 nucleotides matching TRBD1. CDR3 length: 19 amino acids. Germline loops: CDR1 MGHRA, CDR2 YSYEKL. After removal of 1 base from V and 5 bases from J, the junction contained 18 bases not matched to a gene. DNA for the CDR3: TGCGCCAGCAGCCAAGCACCGTTCGACTTCCGGGACAGGGAACACGAGCAGTACTTC. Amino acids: CASSQAPFDFRDREHEQYF.

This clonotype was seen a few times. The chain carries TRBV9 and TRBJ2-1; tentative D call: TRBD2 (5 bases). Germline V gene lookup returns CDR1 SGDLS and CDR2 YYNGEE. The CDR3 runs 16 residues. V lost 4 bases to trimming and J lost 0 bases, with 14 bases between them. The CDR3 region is CASSPPGGSSYNEQFF. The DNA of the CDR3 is TGTGCCAGCAGCCCACCTGGAGGTAGCTCCTACAATGAGCAGTTCTTC. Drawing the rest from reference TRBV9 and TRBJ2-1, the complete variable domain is DSGVTQTPKHLITATGQRVTLRCSPRSGDLSVYWYQQSLDQGLQFLIQYYNGEERAKGNILERFSAQQFPDLHSELNLSSLELGDSALYFCASSPPGGSSYNEQFFGPGTRLTVL.

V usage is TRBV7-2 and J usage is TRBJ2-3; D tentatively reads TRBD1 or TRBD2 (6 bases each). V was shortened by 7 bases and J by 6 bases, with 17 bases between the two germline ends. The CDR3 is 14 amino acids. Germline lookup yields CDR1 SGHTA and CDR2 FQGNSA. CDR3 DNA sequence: TGTGCCAGCAAGGGGGGCCGGTCTTTGGATACGCAGTATTTT. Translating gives CASKGGRSLDTQYF.

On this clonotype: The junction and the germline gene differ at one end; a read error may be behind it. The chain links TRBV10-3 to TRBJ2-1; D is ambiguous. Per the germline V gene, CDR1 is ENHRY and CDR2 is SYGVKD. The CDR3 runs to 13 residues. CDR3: CAIRELSSDEQFF. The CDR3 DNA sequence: TGTGCCATCAGGGAGTTGAGTTCGGATGAGCAGTTCTTC.

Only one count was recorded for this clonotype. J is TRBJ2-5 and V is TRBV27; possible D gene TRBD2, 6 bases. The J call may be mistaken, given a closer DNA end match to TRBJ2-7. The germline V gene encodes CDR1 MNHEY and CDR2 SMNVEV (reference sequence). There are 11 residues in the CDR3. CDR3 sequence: CASGREYEQYF. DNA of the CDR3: TGTGCCAGCGGTCGGGAGTACGAGCAGTACTTC.